The present entry profiles one T cell receptor (beta chain) with its context. The antigen is unknown. The CDR3 is cut off 3 residues early in the read; its end comes from the germline J gene. This sample is part of a study of T cells in women clearing cervical HPV infection. Study details: Donors had HPV16-related CIN3 or worse; 2 had invasive cancer. Blood came at first lesion visit for cases, post-clearance for controls.

Study-wide results and caveats: CIN3+ cases had significantly higher TCR richness than controls; evenness did not differ.

With V trimmed by 2 bases and J by 5 bases, 6 bases remained unmatched. The CDR3 spans 14 residues. Germline CDR1 and CDR2: SEHNR and FQNEAQ (reference sequence). The assay was immunoSEQ multiplex PCR, and TCRdb's table has in-frame clones only and misses some. In total, the table holds around 33,000 clones. V usage is TRBV7-9 and J usage is TRBJ2-7; 7 bases are a match to TRBD1. The TCR originated in a woman between 18 and 70 years old with a cervical HPV16 infection that either progressed to CIN3+ or cleared (not recorded which). Source material: blood buffy coat. CDR3 region: CASSLSGTGDEQYF. The sequenced part of the CDR3 DNA is TGTGCCAGCAGCTTAAGCGGTACAGGGGACGAG.